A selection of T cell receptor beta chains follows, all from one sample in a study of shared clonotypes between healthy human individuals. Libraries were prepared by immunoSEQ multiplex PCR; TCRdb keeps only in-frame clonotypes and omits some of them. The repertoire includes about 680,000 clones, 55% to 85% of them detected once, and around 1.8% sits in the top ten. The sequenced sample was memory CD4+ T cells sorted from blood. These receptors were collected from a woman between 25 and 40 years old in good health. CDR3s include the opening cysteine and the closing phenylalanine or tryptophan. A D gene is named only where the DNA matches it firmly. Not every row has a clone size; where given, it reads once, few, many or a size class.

CASGQGYNEQFF | TGTGCCAGCGGACAGGGGTACAATGAGCAGTTCTTC | - | TRBD1 | TRBV2 | 12 | TRBJ2-1
CASSFQGASTDTQYF | TGTGCCAGCAGCTTTCAGGGGGCTAGCACAGATACGCAGTATTTT | - | TRBD1 | TRBV5-4 | 15 | TRBJ2-3
CASSFQQGYEQYF | TGTGCCAGCAGCTTTCAACAGGGGTACGAGCAGTACTTC | - | TRBD1 | TRBV11-2 | 13 | TRBJ2-7
CASSKTSGSNPQYF | TGTGCCAGCAGTAAAACTAGCGGGAGTAATCCGCAGTATTTT | - | TRBD2 | TRBV6-1 | 14 | TRBJ2-3
CASSLLRDSHLETQYF | TGCGCCAGCAGCCTTCTCCGGGACAGCCACCTGGAGACCCAGTACTTC | - | TRBD1 | TRBV5-1 | 16 | TRBJ2-5
CASSEGPMSYTF | TGTGCCAGCAGTGAAGGACCGATGAGCTACACCTTC | - | - | TRBV6-1 | 12 | TRBJ1-2
CASRRGDYGYTF | TGTGCCAGCAGGCGGGGGGACTATGGCTACACCTTC | few | - | TRBV25-1 | 12 | TRBJ1-2
CASSGFNRLAGGQETQYF | TGCGCCAGCAGTGGGTTCAACAGACTAGCGGGGGGCCAAGAGACCCAGTACTTC | - | TRBD2 | TRBV10-2 | 18 | TRBJ2-5
CASSISSGALRNEQFF | TGTGCCAGTAGTATATCTAGCGGCGCCTTGAGGAATGAGCAGTTCTTC | - | TRBD2 | TRBV19 | 16 | TRBJ2-1
CASGLRGTLYRYTF | TGTGCCAGCGGCCTCCGCGGGACACTGTATCGCTACACCTTC | - | - | TRBV28 | 14 | TRBJ1-2
CASSPDRVNQPQHF | TGTGCCAGCAGCCCGGACAGGGTCAATCAGCCCCAGCATTTT | few | TRBD1 | TRBV27 | 14 | TRBJ1-5
CASSLYDTGRPYEQYF | TGTGCCAGCAGCTTATACGATACGGGTCGCCCCTACGAGCAGTACTTC | - | - | TRBV5-6 | 16 | TRBJ2-7
CASSQTAEKLFF | TGCGCCAGCAGCCAGACCGCTGAAAAACTGTTTTTT | - | - | TRBV4-1 | 12 | TRBJ1-4
CASSANPGQGLKLLTQYF | TGTGCCAGCAGTGCCAATCCGGGACAGGGTCTCAAACTTTTGACCCAGTACTTC | - | TRBD1 | TRBV27 | 18 | TRBJ2-5
CASTGSGNQPQHF | TGTGCCAGCACAGGGAGTGGCAATCAGCCCCAGCATTTT | many | - | TRBV19 | 13 | TRBJ1-5
CASSPGQKETQYF | TGTGCCAGCAGCCCGGGACAGAAGGAGACCCAGTACTTC | - | TRBD1 | TRBV7-6 | 13 | TRBJ2-5
CASSITPGSYEQYF | TGTGCCAGTAGTATTACCCCTGGCAGCTACGAGCAGTACTTC | - | - | TRBV19 | 14 | TRBJ2-7
CASSSSGTGDEKLFF | TGTGCCAGCAGCTCTTCCGGGACAGGAGATGAAAAACTGTTTTTT | - | TRBD1 | TRBV7-9 | 15 | TRBJ1-4
CASVQTDRGGSEQYF | TGTGCCAGCGTACAAACCGACAGGGGCGGCTCCGAGCAGTACTTC | - | TRBD1 | TRBV7-9 | 15 | TRBJ2-7
CASSPEVDRARQYF | TGTGCCAGCAGCCCCGAAGTTGACAGGGCTCGGCAGTACTTC | - | TRBD1 | TRBV7-6 | 14 | TRBJ2-7
CAWGREEATNEKLFF | TGTGCCTGGGGCAGGGAAGAGGCAACTAATGAAAAACTGTTTTTT | - | - | TRBV30 | 15 | TRBJ1-4
CASSQENLSYEQYF | TGTGCCAGCAGCCAAGAAAATCTCTCCTACGAGCAGTACTTC | - | - | TRBV14 | 14 | TRBJ2-7
CSASPGETQYF | TGCAGTGCTAGCCCGGGGGAGACCCAGTACTTC | - | - | TRBV20-1 | 11 | TRBJ2-5